This record looks at one TCR beta chain sequence and its context. V lost 4 bases and J lost 5; bases outside the gene matches: 5. CDR1 and CDR2 from the germline V gene are SGDLS and YYNGEE. The CDR3 covers 13 residues. The data originate from a study of CD8 T cells in Susac syndrome. Random hexamers were used to reverse transcribe the RNA input (roughly 0.5 to 1 ug). Amplification of TCR beta CDR3 by immunoSEQ multiplex PCR spanned 54 Vbeta and 13 Jbeta. TCRdb independently ran MiXCR on the immunoSEQ multiplex PCR reads; one entry per CDR3 protein. Here the sample spans under 150,000 distinct CDR3 sequences, about 94% being singletons. Sequencing of TCR beta was performed on blood CD8+ and CD4+ T cells. Controls were age- and sex-matched healthy donors. The CD8+ and CD4+ T cells were negatively isolated, with the TEMRA cells enriched by FACS.

The receptor was derived from a human donor in good health. The rearrangement uses TRBV9 and TRBJ1-2; 7 positions match TRBD1. The sample was CD8+ T cells from PBMCs. The CDR3 reads CASSQDREYGYTF. The CDR3 bases are TGTGCCAGCAGCCAAGACAGGGAGTATGGCTACACCTTC.